This TCR beta chain was sequenced during a study of OX40 agonist ivuxolimab in advanced cancers. Study overall: Patients with prior anti-PD-1, anti-PD-L1 or anti-CTLA-4 therapy were eligible; approximately 37% had some.

V lost 3 bases to trimming and J lost 7 bases, with 7 bases between them. In germline, CDR1 is PRHDT, CDR2 FYEKMQ (reference sequence). The length of the CDR3 is 12 residues. Study results and limitations: Also showing low normalized T-cell clonal expansion were some of the nonresponders.

The data were produced by immunoSEQ multiplex PCR, yet TCRdb's version contains in-frame clones alone and is incomplete. The sample gives tens of thousands of clones, roughly nine tenths of which show up once; more than 14% is in the top ten. Notes on this clone: Its antigen is not known.

This rearrangement joins TRBV13 to TRBJ2-1; a possible D gene is TRBD2 (5 bases). The starting material was CD4+ or CD8+ T cells sorted from blood, obtained in a trial of the OX40 agonist ivuxolimab. The clonotype comes from an adult with an advanced solid tumor such as melanoma, head and neck, liver or kidney cancer. CDR3 amino acids: CASSLTGNEQFF. The DNA for the CDR3 is TGTGCCAGCAGCTTGACGGGGAATGAGCAGTTCTTC. The variable domain in full, completed from reference TRBV13 and TRBJ2-1, reads AAGVIQSPRHLIKEKRETATLKCYPIPRHDTVYWYQQGPGQDPQFLISFYEKMQSDKGSIPDRFSAQQFSDYHSELNMSSLELGDSALYFCASSLTGNEQFFGPGTRLTVL.